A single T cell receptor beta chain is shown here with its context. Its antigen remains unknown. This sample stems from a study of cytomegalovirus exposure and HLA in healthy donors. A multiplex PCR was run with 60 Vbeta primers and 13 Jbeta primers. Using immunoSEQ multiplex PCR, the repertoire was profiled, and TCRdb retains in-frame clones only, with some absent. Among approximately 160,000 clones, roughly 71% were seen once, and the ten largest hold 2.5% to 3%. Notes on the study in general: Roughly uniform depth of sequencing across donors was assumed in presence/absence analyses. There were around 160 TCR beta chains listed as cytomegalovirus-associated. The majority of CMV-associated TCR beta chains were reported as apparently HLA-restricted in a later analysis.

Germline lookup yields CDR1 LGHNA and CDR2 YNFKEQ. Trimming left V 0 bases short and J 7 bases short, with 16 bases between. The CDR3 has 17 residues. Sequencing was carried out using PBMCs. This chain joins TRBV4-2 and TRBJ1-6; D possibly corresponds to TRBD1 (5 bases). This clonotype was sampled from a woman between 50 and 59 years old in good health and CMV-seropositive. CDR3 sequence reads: CASSQDWGEGKNSPLHF. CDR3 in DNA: TGTGCCAGCAGCCAAGATTGGGGGGAGGGTAAAAATTCACCCCTCCACTTT.